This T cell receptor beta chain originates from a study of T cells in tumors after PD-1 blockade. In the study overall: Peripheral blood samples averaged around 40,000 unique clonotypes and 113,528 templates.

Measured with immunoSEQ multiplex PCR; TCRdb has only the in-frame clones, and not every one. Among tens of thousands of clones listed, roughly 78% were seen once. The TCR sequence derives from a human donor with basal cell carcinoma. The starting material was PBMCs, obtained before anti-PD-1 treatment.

Here the CDR3 reads CASSYLGALPQPQHF. Here the CDR3 DNA reads TGTGCCAGCAGTTACTTGGGGGCCTTGCCTCAGCCCCAGCATTTT. This chain links TRBV6-2 or TRBV6-3 with TRBJ1-5, with D tentatively TRBD1 (6 bases). The germline V and J ends were trimmed by 1 base and 6 bases, with 13 bases remaining between them. The CDR3 loop spans 15 amino acids. Germline V lookup: CDR1 MNHEY, CDR2 SVGEGT.